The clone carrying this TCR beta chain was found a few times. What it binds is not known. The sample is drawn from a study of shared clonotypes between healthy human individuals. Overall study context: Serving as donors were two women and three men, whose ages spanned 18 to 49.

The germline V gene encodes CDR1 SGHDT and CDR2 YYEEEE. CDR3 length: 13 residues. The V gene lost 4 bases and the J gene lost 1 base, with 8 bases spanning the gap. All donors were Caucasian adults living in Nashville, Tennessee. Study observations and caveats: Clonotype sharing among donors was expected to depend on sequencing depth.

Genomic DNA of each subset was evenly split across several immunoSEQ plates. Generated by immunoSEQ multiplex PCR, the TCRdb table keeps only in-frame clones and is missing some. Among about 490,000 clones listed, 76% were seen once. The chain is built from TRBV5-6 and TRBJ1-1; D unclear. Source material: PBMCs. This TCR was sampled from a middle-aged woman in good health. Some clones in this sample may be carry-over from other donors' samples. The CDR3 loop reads CASSRVGNTEAFF. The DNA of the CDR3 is TGTGCCAGCAGCCGGGTAGGGAACACTGAAGCTTTCTTT.